Following are 4 T cell receptor beta chains from one sample sequenced in a study of human T cells and chemical hapten exposure. In TCRdb, the RACE reads were re-called with MiXCR into one record per CDR3 protein. The table lists about 65,000 distinct CDR3 sequences, about 6.5% of them singletons, with under 4.5% in the top ten. Specified time point: healthy volunteer bleed at 6 weeks. The total RNA was obtained from whole blood that was not fractionated. Sequencing was performed on whole blood. The receptors stem from a female donor in good health. Some clones in this sample may be carry-over from other donors' samples.

Only a few counts were recorded for this clonotype. This chain uses TRBV2 with TRBJ2-3; D is unresolved. Trimming removed 2 bases from V and 2 bases from J, with 14 bases in between. Germline CDR1 and CDR2: SNHLY and FYNNEI. The CDR3 totals 16 residues. Written as DNA, the CDR3 is TGTGCCAGCAGTGAAATCCTCGCGCTTACCACAGATACGCAGTATTTT. Its protein is CASSEILALTTDTQYF. Supplemented by reference TRBV2 and TRBJ2-3, the full variable domain reads EPEVTQTPSHQVTQMGQEVILRCVPISNHLYFYWYRQILGQKVEFLVSFYNNEISEKSEIFDDQFSVERPDGSNFTLKIRSTKLEDSAMYFCASSEILALTTDTQYFGPGTRLTVL.

This clonotype was recorded many times. The genes are TRBV12-3 or TRBV12-4 and TRBJ2-3, with D hard to call. There are 11 residues in the CDR3. With 4 bases removed from V and 8 bases from J, the gap between germline ends came to 7 bases. The CDR3 DNA sequence: TGTGCCAGCAGTTGGGGATTTACGCAGTATTTT. Amino acid sequence: CASSWGFTQYF.

The table lists this clonotype with many counts. V gene TRBV11-2 combines with J gene TRBJ2-5; 12 bases match TRBD2. Germline CDR1 SGHAT, CDR2 FQNNGV. CDR3 length: 15 amino acids. V gave up 5 bases and J gave up 7 bases; unmatched junction bases: 8. The CDR3 bases are TGTGCCAGCAGCCCTCTAGCGGGAGGGCCGGGGACCCAGTACTTC. Translation: CASSPLAGGPGTQYF.

This clonotype was seen at least ten times. The chain couples TRBV20-1 to TRBJ1-1; D is perhaps TRBD1 (6 bases). From germline, CDR1 is DFQATT and CDR2 SNEGSKA (reference sequence). V lost 2 bases and J lost 1, with 11 bases in between. The length of the CDR3 is 14 residues. CDR3 region: CSARYLQGNTEAFF. CDR3 DNA sequence: TGCAGTGCTAGATACCTACAGGGGAACACTGAAGCTTTCTTT.